Below are 8 T cell receptor beta chains sequenced from a single sample in a study of blood T cells in healthy people across ages (dated by TCRdb to 2013 to 2016). Receptor amplification or capture employed 5' RACE. A second PCR of about 6 to 11 cycles was run with a J-beta primer mix and a sample-barcoded 5' primer. TCRdb ran its own pipeline on the public reads, namely fastp trimming at Q25 and MiXCR clone calling, and kept in-frame beta chains. For every CDR3 protein sequence, its rows merge into one entry that carries the most common genes and DNA. The table for this sample lists over 1,500,000 distinct CDR3 sequences; around 40% of them were counted only once. Roughly 23% of the sample is taken by the ten largest. The specimen sequenced was blood. The receptor source for this set is a human donor in good health.

The rearrangement links TRBV6-2 or TRBV6-3 to TRBJ2-1; D gene ambiguous. Germline V gives CDR1 MNHEY, CDR2 SVGEGT. The CDR3 totals 12 residues. Trimming pared 0 bases from V and 10 bases from J, leaving 7 bases between. CDR3 sequence: CASSYSCLEQFF. CDR3 sequence (DNA): TGTGCCAGCAGTTACTCGTGCCTAGAGCAGTTCTTC.

This clonotype was detected once. The chain is built from TRBV4-1 and TRBJ1-2, with D maybe TRBD1 (5 bases). Germline V gene sequence: CDR1 MGHRA, CDR2 YSYEKL. This CDR3 is built from 18 residues. Trimming stripped 0 bases from V and 1 base from J, with 18 bases between. The CDR3 DNA follows: TGCGCCAGCAGCCAAGACGGTCATAGACAGATTATTAACTATGGCTACACCTTC. Its translation is CASSQDGHRQIINYGYTF.

The genes are TRBV20-1 and TRBJ2-3; no definite D call. Germline V lookup: CDR1 DFQATT, CDR2 SNEGSKA (reference sequence). Trimming pared 3 bases from V and 6 bases from J, leaving 13 bases between. The length of the CDR3 is 13 residues. The CDR3 bases are TGCAGTGCTAGTAGTGTTGCGACGGATACGCAGTATTTT. Its protein is CSASSVATDTQYF.

This chain connects TRBV2 to TRBJ2-1, with D possibly being TRBD2 (7 bases). V was pared by 5 bases and J by 7 bases, with 18 bases between. Germline CDR1 is SNHLY and CDR2 is FYNNEI. This CDR3 is built from 15 residues. CDR3 loop: CASSLGGGFINEQFF. The DNA of the CDR3 is TGTGCCAGCAGTCTTGGGGGGGGCTTTATTAATGAGCAGTTCTTC. The full variable domain, with the rest looked up from reference TRBV2 and TRBJ2-1, is EPEVTQTPSHQVTQMGQEVILRCVPISNHLYFYWYRQILGQKVEFLVSFYNNEISEKSEIFDDQFSVERPDGSNFTLKIRSTKLEDSAMYFCASSLGGGFINEQFFGPGTRLTVL.

The chain couples TRBV9 to TRBJ2-4; D gene ambiguous. With the DNA end fitting TRBJ2-5 better, the J assignment may be wrong. The CDR3 covers 13 residues. CDR1 SGDLS and CDR2 YYNGEE come from the germline V gene. The CDR3 DNA reads TGTGCCAGCAGCGTAGCGACTGACGGGACCCAGTACTTC. This sequence encodes CASSVATDGTQYF.

The chain joins TRBV12-3 or TRBV12-4 to TRBJ1-6; tentative D call: TRBD1 (5 bases). The CDR3 runs to 13 residues. With 6 bases removed from V and 10 bases from J, the gap between germline ends came to 13 bases. CDR3 sequence (DNA): TGTGCCAGCAGAACTGACAGTCTCTCACCCCTCCACTTT. Translation gives CASRTDSLSPLHF.

The chain joins TRBV3-1 to TRBJ2-5; D tentatively fits TRBD1 or TRBD2 (5 bases each). Trimming stripped 1 base from V and 6 bases from J, with 9 bases between. This CDR3 is built from 13 residues. In germline, CDR1 is LGHDT, CDR2 YNNKEL (reference sequence). CDR3 residues: CASSQGGMQTQYF. CDR3 DNA: TGTGCCAGCAGCCAAGGGGGGATGCAGACCCAGTACTTC.

This rearrangement joins TRBV4-3 to TRBJ2-3; 7 bases align to TRBD1. V shed 1 base, J shed 4 bases, and the junction held 5 bases outside the gene matches. The CDR3 contains 15 residues. Germline V gene data show CDR1 as LGHNA and CDR2 as YSLEER. As DNA, the CDR3 is TGCGCCAGCAGCCAAGTGAGGACAGGACCAGATACGCAGTATTTT. Translating it yields CASSQVRTGPDTQYF.